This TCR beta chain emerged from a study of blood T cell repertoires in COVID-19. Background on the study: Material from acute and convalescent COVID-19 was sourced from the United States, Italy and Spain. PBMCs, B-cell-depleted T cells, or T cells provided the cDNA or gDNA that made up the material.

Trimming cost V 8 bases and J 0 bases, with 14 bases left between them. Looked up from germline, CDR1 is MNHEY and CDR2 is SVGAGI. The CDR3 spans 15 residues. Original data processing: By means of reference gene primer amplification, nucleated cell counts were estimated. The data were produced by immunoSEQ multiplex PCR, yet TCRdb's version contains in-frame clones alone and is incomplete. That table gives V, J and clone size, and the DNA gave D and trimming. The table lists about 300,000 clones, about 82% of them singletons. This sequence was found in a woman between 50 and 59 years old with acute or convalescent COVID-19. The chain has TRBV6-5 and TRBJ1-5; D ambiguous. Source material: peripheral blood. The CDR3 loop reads CASDFEVYSNQPQHF. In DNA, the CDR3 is TGTGCCAGCGACTTCGAAGTATATAGCAATCAGCCCCAGCATTTT.